The 22 T cell receptor beta chains in this list originate from one sample, sequenced in a study of cytomegalovirus exposure and HLA in healthy donors. PCR involved 60 Vbeta and 13 Jbeta primers. Produced via immunoSEQ multiplex PCR; TCRdb's table is partial and in-frame only. The sample consists of approximately 100,000 clones, around four fifths of them appearing once. The sequencing sample was made of PBMCs. The receptors come from a woman between 35 and 50 years old in good health and CMV-seronegative.

The sample holds one count of this clone. The chain links TRBV7-8 to TRBJ1-2, with D perhaps matching TRBD1 (6 bases). CDR3 length: 12 residues. Trimming removed 5 bases at V and 5 bases at J, with 9 bases between. Per the germline V gene, CDR1 is SGHVS and CDR2 is FQNEAQ. CDR3: CASSQGQYGYTF. The CDR3 bases are TGTGCCAGCAGCCAAGGACAGTATGGCTACACCTTC. Together with reference TRBV7-8 and TRBJ1-2, the CDR3 gives the full variable domain: GAGVSQSPRYKVAKRGQDVALRCDPISGHVSLFWYQQALGQGPEFLTYFQNEAQLDKSGLPSDRFFAERPEGSVSTLKIQRTQQEDSAVYLCASSQGQYGYTFGSGTRLTVV.

This chain uses TRBV2 with TRBJ2-1; 7 nucleotides align to TRBD2. Germline V gene lookup returns CDR1 SNHLY and CDR2 FYNNEI. Unmatched junction bases numbered 15, after V lost 8 bases and J lost 8 bases. The CDR3 is made up of 15 amino acids. The CDR3: CASAGGWRGLDEQFF. CDR3 coding DNA: TGTGCCAGCGCCGGGGGGTGGCGGGGGTTGGATGAGCAGTTCTTC.

The chain carries TRBV18 and TRBJ2-3; TRBD2 is a possible D gene (6 bases). Deletions cut 6 bases from V and 15 bases from J, with 19 bases between. The CDR3 covers 12 residues. Germline CDR1 is KGHSH and CDR2 is LQKENI. The CDR3 DNA reads TGTGCCAGCTCCGTCGAGCGGGCGGGGTCTTATTTT. Translated: CASSVERAGSYF.

The chain carries TRBV12-5 and TRBJ2-5; 12 bases fit TRBD1. Germline V gene lookup returns CDR1 LGHNT and CDR2 FRNRAP. The CDR3 is 18 residues long. Trimming cost V 0 bases and J 5 bases; bases outside gene matches: 10. CDR3 in DNA: TGTGCTAGTGGTTTGGTACTACGGGACAGGGGGCTACCGGAGACCCAGTACTTC. It is translated as CASGLVLRDRGLPETQYF.

V gene TRBV19 combines with J gene TRBJ2-5, with 8 bases fitting TRBD1. Germline lookup yields CDR1 LNHDA and CDR2 SQIVND (reference sequence). V lost 5 bases to trimming and J lost 4 bases; unmatched junction nucleotides: 9. CDR3 length: 15 residues. The CDR3, as DNA: TGTGCCAGTAGTTTGCCGACAGGGGTCACAGAGACCCAGTACTTC. Translating gives CASSLPTGVTETQYF.

The rearrangement uses TRBV5-4 and TRBJ1-3, with D unresolved. The germline V and J ends were trimmed by 4 bases and 0 bases, with 8 bases remaining between them. The CDR3 extends over 14 amino acids. CDR1 is SGHNT, CDR2 YYREEE, per germline (reference sequence). The CDR3 bases are TGTGCCAGCAGCATGGACGGCTCTGGAAACACCATATATTTT. As protein: CASSMDGSGNTIYF.

The chain recombines TRBV6-5 with TRBJ2-3; TRBD1 agrees at 8 bases. Germline CDR1 reads MNHEY; CDR2 reads SVGAGI. V was pared by 4 bases and J by 4 bases, with 7 bases of the junction left unmatched. The CDR3 consists of 15 residues. CDR3 protein: CASSSWTGMADTQYF. Here the CDR3 DNA reads TGTGCCAGCAGTTCCTGGACAGGGATGGCAGATACGCAGTATTTT.

The rearrangement uses TRBV2 and TRBJ1-3; a possible D gene is TRBD1 (5 bases). Trimming shortened V by 7 bases and J by 0 bases, and 16 bases separated the two germline ends. Germline-derived CDR1 and CDR2 are SNHLY and FYNNEI. This CDR3 spans 16 amino acids. The CDR3 here is CASNMRQGSSGNTIYF. The CDR3 nucleotides are TGTGCCAGCAACATGCGTCAGGGAAGCTCTGGAAACACCATATATTTT.

This clone was seen only a few times. The gene calls are TRBV10-3 and TRBJ2-4; TRBD1 matches 10 bases. With V trimmed by 4 bases and J by 7 bases, 10 bases remained unmatched. The length of the CDR3 is 16 residues. Germline-derived CDR1 and CDR2 are ENHRY and SYGVKD. As DNA, the CDR3 is TGTGCCATCAGTGCCTCGACAGGGGGCGCCGGGAACATTCAGTACTTC. It is translated as CAISASTGGAGNIQYF.

The V call is TRBV5-1, the J call TRBJ2-3; 8 bases are shared with TRBD2. J was trimmed by 2 bases and V by 3 bases; bases with no gene match: 2. From germline, CDR1 is SGHRS and CDR2 YFSETQ. CDR3 length equals 14 residues. This chain's CDR3 is CASSWGLDTDTQYF. The CDR3 DNA is TGCGCCAGCAGCTGGGGACTAGACACAGATACGCAGTATTTT.

The V and J genes are TRBV12-1 and TRBJ2-1; TRBD2, the table's D call, lacks a check against the DNA. TRBV12-1 is noted as a pseudogene. The length of the CDR3 is 19 residues. CDR3 region: CASSPTHHLAGTPYNEQFF. The CDR3 DNA reads as TGTGCCAGCAGCCCCACCCATCATTTAGCGGGGACACCCTACAATGAGCAGTTCTTC.

CDR3 loop: CASSFLPQGAYEQYF. DNA of the CDR3: TGCGCCAGCAGCTTCTTGCCCCAGGGGGCCTACGAGCAGTACTTC. The chain carries TRBV5-1 and TRBJ2-7; the match to TRBD1 covers 7 bases. CDR1 is SGHRS, CDR2 YFSETQ, per germline. Trimming took 2 bases from V and 2 from J; bases not matched to a gene: 7. There are 15 residues in the CDR3.

The CDR3 coding sequence is TGTGCCAGCAGCCTCAGGACAGGGGGCGTTTCACCCCTCCACTTT. Protein: CASSLRTGGVSPLHF. The rearrangement links TRBV7-9 to TRBJ1-6; 11 nucleotides line up with TRBD1. Germline V gene sequence: CDR1 SEHNR, CDR2 FQNEAQ (reference sequence). The CDR3 has 15 residues. After removal of 5 bases from V and 9 bases from J, the junction contained 6 bases not matched to a gene.

This chain connects TRBV5-1 to TRBJ2-1; 8 bases are shared with TRBD2. The CDR3 loop spans 17 amino acids. Germline V lookup: CDR1 SGHRS, CDR2 YFSETQ. V was pared by 4 bases and J by 4 bases, with 13 bases of the junction left unmatched. CDR3 region: CASSAGNGGGRYNEQFF. The CDR3 region has the DNA TGCGCCAGCAGCGCGGGGAACGGGGGGGGACGTTACAATGAGCAGTTCTTC.

The rearrangement uses TRBV7-3 and TRBJ2-1; 9 positions match TRBD2. This CDR3 is built from 12 residues. V was clipped by 2 bases and J by 13 bases; unmatched bases: 3. Germline V gene sequence: CDR1 SGHTA, CDR2 FQGTGA. The DNA of the CDR3 is TGTGCCAGCAGCTTACTAGCGGGGCCTCAGTTCTTC. Its translation is CASSLLAGPQFF.

V gene TRBV5-6 combines with J gene TRBJ1-4, with no clear D. V lost 4 bases and J lost 4, with 14 bases in between. CDR1 and CDR2 (germline): SGHDT, YYEEEE. This CDR3 has 15 amino acids. The CDR3 bases are TGTGCCAGCAGCCCGATGACGGACTTTAATGAAAAACTGTTTTTT. This sequence encodes CASSPMTDFNEKLFF.

The chain links TRBV6-5 to TRBJ2-1, with 12 bases identical to TRBD2. V shed 6 bases and J 4 bases; nucleotides not matched to a gene: 4. CDR3 length: 15 amino acids. From germline, CDR1 is MNHEY and CDR2 SVGAGI. The chain's CDR3 is CASRPGTSGYNEQFF. In nucleotides, the CDR3 is TGTGCCAGCAGGCCTGGGACTAGCGGGTACAATGAGCAGTTCTTC.

The chain uses TRBV27 and TRBJ2-6; TRBD2 is a possible D gene (6 bases). Germline V gene sequence: CDR1 MNHEY, CDR2 SMNVEV (reference sequence). Trimming stripped 6 bases from V and 2 bases from J, with 14 bases between. The CDR3 consists of 16 residues. This CDR3 is CASSPLGGTGANVLTF. In DNA form, the CDR3 reads TGTGCCAGCAGCCCGTTGGGGGGAACTGGGGCCAACGTCCTGACTTTC. Variable domain in full (rest from reference TRBV27 and TRBJ2-6): EAQVTQNPRYLITVTGKKLTVTCSQNMNHEYMSWYRQDPGLGLRQIYYSMNVEVTDKGDVPEGYKVSRKEKRNFPLILESPSPNQTSLYFCASSPLGGTGANVLTFGAGSRLTVL.

This chain joins TRBV5-1 and TRBJ2-2; a weak D match, TRBD2 (7 bases). Germline assignment: CDR1 SGHRS and CDR2 YFSETQ. V lost 4 bases, J lost 4 bases, and 23 bases lay in between. The CDR3 loop spans 18 amino acids. The DNA of the CDR3 is TGCGCCAGCAGCCAACGGACAAACTCGGGGGGCCGCACCGGGGAGCTGTTTTTT. It encodes CASSQRTNSGGRTGELFF.

This clone was counted between two and nine times. The V and J genes are TRBV5-1 and TRBJ1-1; 9 bases are a match to TRBD1. Germline values: CDR1 SGHRS, CDR2 YFSETQ. The length of the CDR3 is 15 residues. Unmatched junction bases numbered 9, after V lost 0 bases and J lost 9 bases. For the CDR3, the DNA is TGCGCCAGCAGCTTGGGGACAGGGACAGGGCCAAAAGCTTTCTTT. It codes for CASSLGTGTGPKAFF.

The chain employs TRBV30 and TRBJ1-1, with 9 bases matching TRBD1. The CDR3 runs 16 residues. J was trimmed by 1 base and V by 0 bases; bases with no gene match: 6. The germline CDR1 and CDR2 sequences are GTSNPN and SVGIG (reference sequence). The CDR3: CAWSVPPGQGNTEAFF. CDR3 coding DNA: TGTGCCTGGAGTGTCCCGCCGGGACAGGGGAACACTGAAGCTTTCTTT. Full variable domain (outside the CDR3, taken from reference TRBV30 and TRBJ1-1): SQTIHQWPATLVQPVGSPLSLECTVEGTSNPNLYWYRQAAGRGLQLLFYSVGIGQISSEVPQNLSASRPQDRQFILSSKKLLLSDSGFYLCAWSVPPGQGNTEAFFGQGTRLTVV.

The V gene is TRBV30, the J gene TRBJ1-5; D might be TRBD1 (6 bases). V was clipped by 1 base and J by 4 bases, with 14 bases between them. There are 15 residues in the CDR3. From germline, CDR1 is GTSNPN and CDR2 SVGIG (reference sequence). The chain's CDR3 is CAWSAPGRGNQPQHF. CDR3 nucleotides: TGTGCCTGGAGTGCCCCCGGTAGGGGGAATCAGCCCCAGCATTTT.